This T cell receptor beta chain was captured in a study of tumor and adjacent non-tumor tissue in lung cancer. On the study more broadly: Histology: 12 adenocarcinoma, a couple of squamous cell carcinoma, 1 small cell lung cancer. Study-wide results and caveats: Normal lung showed higher cumulative top 100 clone frequency than tumor. Compared with tumor, normal lung showed significantly lower TCR diversity.

Worth noting for this clonotype: Its antigen is still unknown.

A modified ARM-PCR protocol with three rounds of nested PCR amplified TCRbeta. TCRdb processed the multiplex PCR reads anew with MiXCR; each CDR3 protein has one entry. The sample lists tens of thousands of distinct CDR3 sequences, 61% occurring once. Germline values: CDR1 SQVTM, CDR2 ANQGSEA. CDR3 length: 13 residues. No cell sorting was done before RNA was extracted from the tissue. Distant lung tissue was collected more than 3 cm away from the tumor edge. Sequenced: distant non-tumor lung tissue. The source of this sequence is a man in his 70s with non-small cell lung cancer. The J gene is TRBJ2-7, the V gene TRBV29-1, with TRBD1 as a possible D gene (6 bases). The CDR3 is CNLACVRGYEQYF. DNA of the CDR3: TGCAACTTGGCTTGTGTCAGGGGCTACGAGCAGTACTTC.